The T cell receptor (beta chain) under discussion was sequenced for a study of CD8+ T cells in alopecia areata. Of note for this clone: Its specificity is unknown.

Treatment: oral pan-JAK inhibitor, 5-10 mg twice daily. Extraction and reverse transcription of RNA yielded cDNA as the sequencing template. Sequencing was performed with immunoSEQ multiplex PCR; in TCRdb, only in-frame clones are kept and a portion is missing. The table shows nearly 200,000 clones, with 58% occurring only once. The study's findings and limits: Persistence of many expanded lesional clones was seen in scalp and blood during tofacitinib.

The source is a human donor with alopecia areata. Specimen: CD4+ T cells sorted from blood, collected at week 24, from a patient treated with tofacitinib.

CDR3 bases: TGCAGCGTTGAAGCGCAGGCTGGAAATGAAAAACTGTTTTTT. Protein: CSVEAQAGNEKLFF. The chain is built from TRBV29-1 and TRBJ1-4; D uncertain. The germline V and J ends were trimmed by 1 base and 5 bases, with 11 bases remaining between them. Germline-derived CDR1 and CDR2 are SQVTM and ANQGSEA. The CDR3 spans 14 residues.